This T cell receptor beta chain was captured in a study of PD-1 blockade in classical Hodgkin lymphoma. Time point given: cycle 4 day 1 (C4D1), after about 6 weeks of nivolumab. Relapses following autologous stem cell transplantation were seen in all patients, with brentuximab vedotin exposure varying. Here immunoSEQ multiplex PCR was the method, and the copy in TCRdb shows in-frame clones only, minus some. This table has about 17,000 clones, over 60% appearing once. After removal of 5 bases from V and 2 bases from J, the junction contained 5 bases not matched to a gene. Germline V lookup: CDR1 SGHNT, CDR2 YENEEA. The CDR3 totals 17 residues.

The sample consisted of peripheral blood mononuclear cells (PBMCs), taken before the fourth cycle of nivolumab. The receptor comes from a human donor with classical Hodgkin lymphoma. The chain carries TRBV11-3 and TRBJ2-1; TRBD2 matches at 14 bases. The CDR3 DNA sequence: TGTGCCAGCAGCCAACGGACTAGCGGGGGGCCCTACAATGAGCAGTTCTTC. This gives the protein CASSQRTSGGPYNEQFF.